The T cell receptor (beta chain) described here comes from a study of PD-L1 blockade in urothelial cancer (dated by TCRdb to the late 2010s). Context from the whole study: Every patient began therapy in the mid-2010s and was given atezolizumab 1,200 mg intravenously every 3 weeks. The study, an exploratory multi-omic analysis, examined somatic, immune and clinical correlates of response to PD-L1 blockade with atezolizumab in urothelial cancer. Twenty-five of 29 patients were males with bladder-origin urothelial cancer, and about 65% of the roughly 30 reported a prior smoking history. Blood samples gave median yields of roughly 150,000 T cells and some 80,000 unique TCRs, along with a median clonality of approximately 0.084. Patients had an ECOG performance status of 0 or 1 and had received between 0 and 3 prior chemotherapy regimens. Durable clinical benefit meant progression-free survival longer than 6 months, and TCR features were also tested against progression-free and overall survival. Ten or so patients reached durable clinical benefit, while some 21 patients did not. Pretreatment tumor samples, along with matched peripheral blood serially collected before and after atezolizumab treatment, were subjected to TCR sequencing. Whole exome sequencing and RNA sequencing of pretreatment tumors were performed alongside TCR sequencing in the same patients. Approximately 29 patients had pretreatment blood TCR-seq, some 25 had at least one posttreatment blood collection, and some 25 had tumor TCR-seq. Blood samples were analyzed at 3 weeks after treatment start (second dose) and at 6 weeks after treatment start.

A total of some 30 patients with locally advanced or metastatic urothelial carcinoma, treated at Memorial Sloan Kettering on a trial protocol, made up the cohort. Peripheral blood mononuclear cells were collected pretreatment and during treatment, at between 1 and 8 total time points per patient. The Qiagen DNeasy Blood extraction kit was used to purify genomic DNA from total PBMCs and tumor samples. PBMCs were collected pretreatment and during treatment, and were isolated and stored as previously described. The investigation overall reported the following: Patients with durable benefit showed greater expansion of tumor-associated TCR clones in peripheral blood 3 weeks after starting treatment (n = 22, p = 0.022). Small sample size (n ≈ 29) and many exploratory analyses mean the results are intended to be hypothesis-generating. Improved progression-free and overall survival was found to be associated with pretreatment peripheral blood TCR clonality below the median.

Synthetic TCR analog templates were spiked into each PCR to estimate absolute template abundance from read counts. The immunoSEQ assay was used to amplify TCRbeta CDR3 regions from genomic DNA with bias-controlled V and J gene primers. Rearranged TCRbeta segments were sequenced at approximately 20X coverage. Per the source publication's procedure: Clustering was used to correct sequencing errors, and CDR3s were annotated against IMGT so that V, D and J genes could be assigned. Only productive TCRbeta rearrangements were used in downstream analyses, excluding out-of-frame or stop-codon sequences. Clonality was calculated as one minus the Shannon entropy normalized by the log of the number of unique productive sequences. Fisher's exact test with Benjamini-Hochberg correction, at a threshold of adjusted p below 0.01, was used to find clones that differed between time points or between blood and tumor. In TCRdb, the immuneACCESS table is reduced to in-frame sequences with V and J assigned. These tables do not hold every clone; where another copy was compared, an unresolved V gene accounts for under half, and the others remain unexplained. V and J calls and clone size are those listed in that table; D and trimming were worked out from the DNA. Present in this sample are approximately 38,000 clones, around four fifths of which were seen just once. Roughly 16% of the sample is held by the ten biggest clonotypes.

As to this clone: Its recognized antigen is unknown. No much larger clone is present one base from it, and per-base qualities are unavailable.

Per the germline V gene, MDHEN is the CDR1 and SYDVKM is the CDR2. Taken from cysteine to phenylalanine, the CDR3 has 15 residues. Only the CDR3 part of the read is kept: 45 bases, read in frame from the first base. Trimmed from V: 6 bases; trimmed from J: 9 bases; junction bases lacking a gene match: 12. This specimen consisted of PBMCs, obtained around atezolizumab (anti-PD-L1) treatment. The sequence came from a man between 60 and 70 years old with urothelial cancer. The chain is assembled from TRBV28 and TRBJ2-3; 10 central nucleotides agree with TRBD2. The DNA reads as follows: TGTGCCAGCAGGGGGAGCGGGAGGGGCCAGGGGACGCAGTATTTT. The translation is CASRGSGRGQGTQYF.